This T cell receptor (beta chain) appears in the sequencing data of a study of identical twins. Study-wide results and caveats: Invariant MAIT and iNKT cells are populations that could partly confound zero-insertion analyses.

Each donor was a healthy Caucasian. The CDR3 is 13 residues long. V was shortened by 5 bases and J by 4 bases, with 9 bases between the two germline ends. This clonotype was detected many times. Its antigen is not known. TCRdb passed the 5' RACE reads through MiXCR, listing each CDR3 protein once. The sample shows 250,000 or so distinct CDR3 sequences, 7.5% of them seen only once. These data also formed part of another study, on yellow fever vaccine responses in identical twins.

The TCR originated in a woman between 18 and 29 years old in good health. This rearrangement joins TRBV12-3 or TRBV12-4 to TRBJ1-3; D not resolved. Material: CD8+ T cells sorted from blood. The CDR3 spells CASSRSAGNTIYF. CDR3 coding DNA: TGTGCCAGCAGTCGCTCGGCCGGAAACACCATATATTTT.